The clone carrying this TCR beta chain was observed a few times. The antigen remains unidentified. The entry originates in a study of blood T cells in healthy people across ages. Study-wide results and caveats: Age showed a roughly linear inverse relationship with TCR beta diversity per million T cells.

The CDR3 covers 13 residues. Germline V gene lookup returns CDR1 SQVTM and CDR2 ANQGSEA. V was trimmed by 3 bases and J by 0 bases, leaving 6 bases between them. With a J-beta primer mix and a sample-barcoded 5' primer, a second PCR ran about 7 to 11 cycles. In TCRdb, the 5' RACE reads were re-called with MiXCR into one record per CDR3 protein. The data show 1.4 million to 1.5 million distinct CDR3 sequences, roughly 40% seen once. The sequence was collected from a woman younger than 30 in good health. The chain combines TRBV29-1 with TRBJ1-5; no definite D call. The sequencing sample was made of blood. DNA of the CDR3: TGCAGCGTTGAGGTGGATAGCAATCAGCCCCAGCATTTT. Translation: CSVEVDSNQPQHF.